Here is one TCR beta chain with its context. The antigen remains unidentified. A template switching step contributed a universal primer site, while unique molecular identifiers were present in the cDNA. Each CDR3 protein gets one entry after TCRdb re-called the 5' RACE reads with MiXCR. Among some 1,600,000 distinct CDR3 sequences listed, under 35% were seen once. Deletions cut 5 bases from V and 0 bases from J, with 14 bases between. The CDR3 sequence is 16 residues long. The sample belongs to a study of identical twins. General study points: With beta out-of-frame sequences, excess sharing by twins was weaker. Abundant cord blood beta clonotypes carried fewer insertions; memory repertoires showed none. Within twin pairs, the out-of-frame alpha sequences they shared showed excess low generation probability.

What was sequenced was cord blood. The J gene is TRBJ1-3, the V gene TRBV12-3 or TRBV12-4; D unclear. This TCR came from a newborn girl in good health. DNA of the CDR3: TGTGCCAGCAGTATCCCGACACGAAGCTCTGGAAACACCATATATTTT. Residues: CASSIPTRSSGNTIYF.